The clone carrying this T cell receptor beta chain came up many times. Its specificity is not known. This record comes from a study of T cell repertoires in cytomegalovirus infection. Looking at the study overall: CMV epitopes used comprised recently identified HLA-C-restricted ones and well-studied HLA-B-restricted ones. Matching HLA type and CMV infection were both indicated by public TCR beta signatures. Whole-study results and caveats: Summed frequency of shared TCR beta families picked out CMV carriers who also had the relevant HLA. Predominance within the ex vivo response was attributable to HLA-C-restricted CMV-specific TCR beta clonotypes.

The V gene's germline CDR1 is LNHDA and CDR2 SQIVND (reference sequence). Deletions cut 6 bases from V and 2 bases from J, with 13 bases between. The CDR3 consists of 14 residues. TCRdb analysed the reads with MiXCR anew, one entry per CDR3 protein. Among 360,000 or so distinct CDR3 sequences listed, roughly 36% were seen once. Sequences were derived from cultured PBMCs, sampled from culture after CMV antigen stimulation. The rearrangement uses TRBV19 and TRBJ1-2; weak D call: TRBD1 (6 bases). This receptor was identified in a human donor in good health (CMV status not recorded). Some clones in this sample may be carry-over from other donors' samples. The CDR3: CASSPTGRNYGYTF. CDR3 nucleotides: TGTGCCAGTAGCCCAACAGGGCGCAACTATGGCTACACCTTC.